This T cell receptor beta chain was captured in a study of CD8 T cells in ankylosing spondylitis. Study observations and caveats: Reactive arthritis synovial fluid and blood previously showed some of these motif variants. A motif in TCR beta, a set of several highly homologous variants, appeared characteristic of ankylosing spondylitis blood.

This CDR3 has 13 amino acids. V lost 6 bases to trimming and J lost 1 base, with 8 bases between them. This clonotype was seen many times. Its antigen is unidentified. TCR beta libraries were made by quantitative 5'-RACE with molecular barcodes. MiXCR, run by TCRdb on the 5' RACE reads, gives a single entry per CDR3 protein. The table records 350,000 to 450,000 distinct CDR3 sequences, 26% of them present only once. The chain uses TRBV12-3 or TRBV12-4 and TRBJ2-3, with D possibly being TRBD2 (5 bases). The receptor was derived from a male donor with ankylosing spondylitis. The sample was blood, either unsorted or a sorted T cell fraction (not recorded which). The CDR3 protein is CASSQRGTDTQYF. CDR3 in DNA: TGTGCCAGCAGCCAGAGGGGCACAGATACGCAGTATTTT.